This passage covers 4 T cell receptor beta chains from one sample sequenced in a study of Graves' ophthalmopathy and Graves' hyperthyroidism. The study amplified TCR beta CDR3 regions using RNA transcripts. Investigators did first-round RT-PCR with HTBI primers, then second-round multiplex PCR. TCRdb analysed the multiplex PCR reads with MiXCR anew, one entry per CDR3 protein. Of about 180,000 distinct CDR3 sequences in the sample, under 40% were seen once. Sample: peripheral blood. These receptors were taken from a woman in her 40s with Graves' ophthalmopathy.

This clonotype came up many times. One end of the junction is discordant with germline, which a read error may explain. V gene TRBV6-2 or TRBV6-3 combines with J gene TRBJ2-7, with no clear D. Looked up from germline, CDR1 is MNHEY and CDR2 is SVGEGT. The CDR3 extends over 13 amino acids. CDR3: CASRYSFSYEQYF. The CDR3, as DNA: TGTGCCAGCCGTTACAGTTTCTCTTACGAGCAGTACTTC.

This clonotype came up many times. CDR3 residues: CASSPALNTEAFF. Written as DNA, the CDR3 is TGTGCCAGCTCTCCGGCCCTGAACACTGAAGCTTTCTTT. The gene calls are TRBV18 and TRBJ1-1, with D unclear. Germline-derived CDR1 and CDR2 are KGHSH and LQKENI. This CDR3 spans 13 amino acids. The V gene lost 6 bases and the J gene lost 0 bases, with 8 bases spanning the gap.

The chain links TRBV28 to TRBJ2-7; TRBD2 matches 7 bases. The CDR3 sequence is 16 residues long. CDR1 is MDHEN, CDR2 SYDVKM, per germline. V lost 1 base and J lost 2; bases outside the gene matches: 8. The CDR3 is CASSLFSLAEAYEQYF. Written as DNA, the CDR3 is TGTGCCAGCAGTTTATTTTCGCTAGCGGAAGCCTACGAGCAGTACTTC.

In its sample, this clonotype was seen many times. The V and J genes are TRBV9 and TRBJ2-5, with D hard to call. The V gene's germline CDR1 is SGDLS and CDR2 YYNGEE. Between the trimmed V and J ends, which lost 0 bases and 2 bases, there was a span of 17 bases. The CDR3 spans 17 residues. CDR3 in amino acids: CASSVGPSSGPQETQYF. CDR3 sequence (DNA): TGTGCCAGCAGCGTAGGGCCCTCCTCGGGTCCACAAGAGACCCAGTACTTC.